This T cell receptor (beta chain) was sequenced for a study of naive and memory T cell subsets. A UMI-containing oligonucleotide was joined by 3' ligation to the TCR cDNA template. V lost 6 bases and J 1 base, leaving 18 bases between the germline ends. Per the germline V gene, CDR1 is SQVTM and CDR2 is ANQGSEA. CDR3 length: 15 amino acids. Ligated cDNA underwent four rounds of PCR with nested alpha and beta constant region primers and SP2. TCRdb re-called the UMI-ligation and nested PCR reads with MiXCR, one entry per CDR3 protein. The table shows more than 25,000 distinct CDR3 sequences, with over 4% occurring only once.

The clonotype was recovered from an adult in good health. Sequencing was performed on blood. This chain joins TRBV29-1 and TRBJ1-1; tentative D call: TRBD1 (6 bases). CDR3: CSVQRSGVRNTEAFF. CDR3 nucleotide sequence: TGCAGCGTACAACGTTCAGGGGTGAGGAACACTGAAGCTTTCTTT. Together with reference TRBV29-1 and TRBJ1-1, the CDR3 gives the full variable domain: SAVISQKPSRDICQRGTSLTIQCQVDSQVTMMFWYRQQPGQSLTLIATANQGSEATYESGFVIDKFPISRPNLTFSTLTVSNMSPEDSSIYLCSVQRSGVRNTEAFFGQGTRLTVV.